One TCR beta chain is described in this entry. Trimming took 0 bases from V and 0 from J, leaving 8 bases between them. CDR3 size: 15 residues. Germline assignment: CDR1 LNHNV and CDR2 YYDKDF (reference sequence). The sample originates from a study of blood T cell repertoires in COVID-19. On the study more broadly: In each case, the material was cDNA or gDNA derived from T cells, B-cell-depleted T cells, or PBMCs.

Assay: immunoSEQ multiplex PCR; the TCRdb copy retains only in-frame clones and omits some. The sample holds approximately 220,000 clones; 75% to 90% are singletons and the top ten take roughly 27%. What was sequenced was peripheral blood. The rearrangement links TRBV15 to TRBJ1-2, with D maybe TRBD1 (6 bases). The clonotype comes from a man between 40 and 49 years old with acute or convalescent COVID-19. DNA for the CDR3: TGTGCCACCAGCAGAGAGACAGGAGCTAACTATGGCTACACCTTC. This translates into CATSRETGANYGYTF.